Presented here are 11 T cell receptor beta chains from one specimen sequenced in a study of early T cells in non-severe SARS-CoV-2 infection. TCRdb reprocessed the 5' RACE reads via MiXCR and lists one record per CDR3 protein. The sample consists of roughly 71,000 distinct CDR3 sequences, less than 15% of them appearing once. Material for sequencing was whole blood. Every receptor here comes from an adult who was a healthcare worker with PCR-confirmed SARS-CoV-2 infection or an uninfected control (not recorded which).

This clonotype was observed at least ten times. This sequence joins TRBV6-1 and TRBJ2-1; TRBD2 might be the D (5 bases). The ends were cut back, 4 bases at V and 1 base at J, with 14 bases in the middle. The CDR3 is 16 amino acids. Per the germline V gene, CDR1 is MNHNS and CDR2 is SASEGT. The CDR3, as DNA: TGTGCCAGCAGTGCTCTCGGACTCCCTTCCTACAATGAGCAGTTCTTC. As protein: CASSALGLPSYNEQFF.

In this sample, this clonotype turned up many times. The chain carries TRBV27 and TRBJ1-1, with a possible D match to TRBD1 (5 bases). Germline V gives CDR1 MNHEY, CDR2 SMNVEV (reference sequence). CDR3 length: 13 residues. The V end lost 5 bases, the J end lost 0 bases, and 7 bases lay between the germline ends. CDR3 sequence reads: CASSQGMNTEAFF. CDR3 sequence (DNA): TGTGCCAGCAGTCAGGGAATGAACACTGAAGCTTTCTTT.

CDR3 protein: CSARGGSGRTNEQYF. The CDR3 DNA is TGCAGTGCTAGAGGAGGTAGCGGGAGGACGAATGAACAGTACTTC. The chain recombines TRBV20-1 with TRBJ2-7, with 10 bases fitting TRBD2. The germline V gene has CDR1 DFQATT and CDR2 SNEGSKA (reference sequence). After removal of 1 base from V and 10 bases from J, the junction contained 13 bases not matched to a gene. The CDR3 is 15 amino acids.

The rearrangement joins TRBV12-3 or TRBV12-4 to TRBJ1-1; D is perhaps TRBD1 (5 bases). With 5 bases removed from V and 5 bases from J, the gap between germline ends came to 12 bases. This CDR3 comprises 13 residues. In nucleotides, the CDR3 is TGTGCCAGCAGTGTACAGGCTCGGACTGAAGCTTTCTTT. As protein: CASSVQARTEAFF.

This clonotype was detected ten times or more. The chain combines TRBV20-1 with TRBJ1-3; the match to TRBD1 covers 8 bases. The length of the CDR3 is 12 residues. The germline CDR1 and CDR2 sequences are DFQATT and SNEGSKA (reference sequence). The CDR3 loop is CGNRGTGNTIYF. CDR3 DNA: TGCGGTAACAGGGGGACTGGAAACACCATATATTTT.

The V gene is TRBV9, the J gene TRBJ2-1; 8 nucleotides align to TRBD1. Trimming cost V 3 bases and J 6 bases; bases outside gene matches: 8. Germline V gives CDR1 SGDLS, CDR2 YYNGEE. This CDR3 region has 15 residues. The CDR3 nucleotides read TGTGCCAGCAGCGCCCGGGACAGGAGCTTCAATGAGCAGTTCTTC. Protein sequence: CASSARDRSFNEQFF.

This clonotype was detected many times. This chain links TRBV27 with TRBJ1-5; tentative D call: TRBD1 (5 bases). There are 13 residues in the CDR3. Germline V lookup: CDR1 MNHEY, CDR2 SMNVEV (reference sequence). Trimming took 3 bases from V and 9 from J, leaving 12 bases between them. The CDR3 DNA sequence: TGTGCCAGCAGTTTTGGTCGACAGAGGCCCCAGCATTTT. This translates into CASSFGRQRPQHF.

This clonotype was counted many times. This chain uses TRBV5-1 with TRBJ2-5; D may correspond to TRBD1 or TRBD2 (6 bases each). The germline V and J ends were trimmed by 2 bases and 5 bases, with 16 bases remaining between them. This CDR3 comprises 15 residues. Germline V gene data show CDR1 as SGHRS and CDR2 as YFSETQ. CDR3 bases: TGCGCCAGCAGCTTCGGGGGCGCTGAGAGGGAGACCCAGTACTTC. This codes for CASSFGGAERETQYF.

This clonotype has a count of ten or more. This rearrangement joins TRBV29-1 to TRBJ2-4; the D is unclear. The CDR3 covers 13 residues. In germline, CDR1 is SQVTM, CDR2 ANQGSEA. V lost 3 bases, J lost 2 bases, and 8 bases lay in between. The CDR3 here is CSVEFGTKNIQYF. The CDR3 DNA is TGCAGCGTTGAGTTTGGGACCAAAAACATTCAGTACTTC.

This clonotype was detected only a few times. The chain carries TRBV7-3 and TRBJ1-1, with a possible D match to TRBD1 (5 bases). V was trimmed by 5 bases and J by 1 base, leaving 11 bases between them. The germline CDR1 and CDR2 sequences are SGHTA and FQGTGA. This CDR3 has 14 residues. CDR3 region: CASSMGRTNTEAFF. CDR3 DNA sequence: TGTGCCAGCAGCATGGGACGGACGAACACTGAAGCTTTCTTT.

The CDR3 DNA reads as TGTGCCACCAGAAGGACTAAAACCGGGGAGCTGTTTTTT. It translates to CATRRTKTGELFF. The chain is built from TRBV24-1 and TRBJ2-2, with a tentative D call TRBD2 (6 bases). Germline V gene data show CDR1 as KGHDR and CDR2 as SFDVKD. The CDR3 sequence is 13 residues long. V lost 7 bases and J 5 bases, leaving 10 bases between the germline ends.